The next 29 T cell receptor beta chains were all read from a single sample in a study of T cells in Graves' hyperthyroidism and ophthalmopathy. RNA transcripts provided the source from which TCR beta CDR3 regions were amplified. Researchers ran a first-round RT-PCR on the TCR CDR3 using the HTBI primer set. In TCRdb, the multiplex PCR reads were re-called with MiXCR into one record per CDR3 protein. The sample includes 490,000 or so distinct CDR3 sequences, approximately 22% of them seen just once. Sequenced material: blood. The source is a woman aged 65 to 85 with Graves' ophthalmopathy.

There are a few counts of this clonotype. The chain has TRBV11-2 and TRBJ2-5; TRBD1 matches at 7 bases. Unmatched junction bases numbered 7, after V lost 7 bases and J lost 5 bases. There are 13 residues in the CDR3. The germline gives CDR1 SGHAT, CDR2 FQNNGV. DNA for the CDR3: TGTGCCAGCACTCGACAGGGTCGGGAGACCCAGTACTTC. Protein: CASTRQGRETQYF.

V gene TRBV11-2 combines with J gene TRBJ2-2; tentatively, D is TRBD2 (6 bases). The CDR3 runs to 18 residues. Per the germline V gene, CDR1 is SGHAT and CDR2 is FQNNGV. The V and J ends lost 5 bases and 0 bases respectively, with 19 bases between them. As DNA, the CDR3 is TGTGCCAGCAGCCGACTAGGACTAACGGGAACGAACACCGGGGAGCTGTTTTTT. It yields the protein CASSRLGLTGTNTGELFF.

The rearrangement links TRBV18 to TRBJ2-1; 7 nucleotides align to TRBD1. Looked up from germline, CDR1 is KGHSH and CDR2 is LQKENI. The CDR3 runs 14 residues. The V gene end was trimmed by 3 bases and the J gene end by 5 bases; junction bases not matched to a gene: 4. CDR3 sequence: CASSPRDSHNEQFF. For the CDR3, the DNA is TGTGCCAGCTCACCTAGGGACAGCCACAATGAGCAGTTCTTC.

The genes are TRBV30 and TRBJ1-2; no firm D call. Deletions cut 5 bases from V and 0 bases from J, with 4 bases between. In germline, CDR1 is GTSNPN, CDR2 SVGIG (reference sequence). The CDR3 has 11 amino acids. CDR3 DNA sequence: TGTGCCTGGGCGGCTAACTATGGCTACACCTTC. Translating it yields CAWAANYGYTF. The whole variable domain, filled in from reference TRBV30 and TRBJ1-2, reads SQTIHQWPATLVQPVGSPLSLECTVEGTSNPNLYWYRQAAGRGLQLLFYSVGIGQISSEVPQNLSASRPQDRQFILSSKKLLLSDSGFYLCAWAANYGYTFGSGTRLTVV.

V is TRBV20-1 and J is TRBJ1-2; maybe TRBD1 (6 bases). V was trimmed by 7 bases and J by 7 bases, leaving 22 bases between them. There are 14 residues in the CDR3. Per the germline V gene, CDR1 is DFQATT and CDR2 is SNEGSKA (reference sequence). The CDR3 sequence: CSVAGGQLGRGYTF. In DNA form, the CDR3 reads TGCAGTGTCGCAGGCGGACAGCTGGGTCGTGGCTACACCTTC.

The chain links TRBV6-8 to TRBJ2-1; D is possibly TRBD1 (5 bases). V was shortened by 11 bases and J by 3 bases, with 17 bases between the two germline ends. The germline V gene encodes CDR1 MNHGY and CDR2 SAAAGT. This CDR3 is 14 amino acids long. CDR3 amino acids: CAARLGRGYNEQFF. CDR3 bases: TGTGCCGCAAGGCTCGGTAGGGGCTACAATGAGCAGTTCTTC.

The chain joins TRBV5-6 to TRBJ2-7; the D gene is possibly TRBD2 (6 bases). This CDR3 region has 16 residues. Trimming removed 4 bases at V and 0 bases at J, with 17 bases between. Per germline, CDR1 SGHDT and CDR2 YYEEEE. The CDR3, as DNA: TGTGCCAGCAGCCTCTACGGGACTGGGGTCTCCTACGAGCAGTACTTC. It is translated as CASSLYGTGVSYEQYF.

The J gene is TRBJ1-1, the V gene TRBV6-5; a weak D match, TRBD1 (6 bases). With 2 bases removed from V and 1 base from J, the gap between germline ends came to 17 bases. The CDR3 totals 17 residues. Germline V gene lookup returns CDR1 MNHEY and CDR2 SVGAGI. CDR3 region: CASSYPEGGVSNTEAFF. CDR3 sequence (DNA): TGTGCCAGCAGTTACCCTGAAGGGGGTGTCTCGAACACTGAAGCTTTCTTT.

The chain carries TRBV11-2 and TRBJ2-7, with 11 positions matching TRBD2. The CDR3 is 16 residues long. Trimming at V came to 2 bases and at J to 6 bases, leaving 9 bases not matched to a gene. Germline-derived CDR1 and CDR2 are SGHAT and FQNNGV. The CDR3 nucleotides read TGTGCCAGCAGCTTATTTACTAGCGGGAGTATCTCCGAGCAGTACTTC. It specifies CASSLFTSGSISEQYF. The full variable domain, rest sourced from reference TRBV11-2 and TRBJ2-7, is EAGVAQSPRYKIIEKRQSVAFWCNPISGHATLYWYQQILGQGPKLLIQFQNNGVVDDSQLPKDRFSAERLKGVDSTLKIQPAKLEDSAVYLCASSLFTSGSISEQYFGPGTRLTVT.

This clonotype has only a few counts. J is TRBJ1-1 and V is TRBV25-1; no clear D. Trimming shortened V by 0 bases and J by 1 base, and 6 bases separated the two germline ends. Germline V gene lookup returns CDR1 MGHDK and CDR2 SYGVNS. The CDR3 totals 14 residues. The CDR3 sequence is CASSEYGQNTEAFF. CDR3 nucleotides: TGTGCCAGCAGTGAATATGGCCAGAACACTGAAGCTTTCTTT.

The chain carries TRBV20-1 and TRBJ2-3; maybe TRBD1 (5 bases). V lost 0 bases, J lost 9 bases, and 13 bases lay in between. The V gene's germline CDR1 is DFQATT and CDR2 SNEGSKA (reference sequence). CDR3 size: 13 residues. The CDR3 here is CSARDGRGATQYF. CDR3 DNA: TGCAGTGCTAGAGATGGTAGGGGCGCGACGCAGTATTTT.

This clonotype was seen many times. The CDR3, as DNA: TGTGCCAGCAGCGCTACTTACAGGGCCGGTGGGACTGAAGCTTTCTTT. It encodes CASSATYRAGGTEAFF. The chain is built from TRBV9 and TRBJ1-1; D is perhaps TRBD1 (6 bases). The CDR3 covers 16 residues. The germline V and J ends were trimmed by 3 bases and 5 bases, with 20 bases remaining between them. The germline V gene encodes CDR1 SGDLS and CDR2 YYNGEE.

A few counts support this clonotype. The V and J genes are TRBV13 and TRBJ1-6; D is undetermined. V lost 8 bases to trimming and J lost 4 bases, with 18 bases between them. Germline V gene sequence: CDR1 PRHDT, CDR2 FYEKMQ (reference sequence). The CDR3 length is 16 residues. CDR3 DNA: TGTGCCAGCGGTCGAGAATCCTCGGGATATAATTCACCCCTCCACTTT. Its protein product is CASGRESSGYNSPLHF.

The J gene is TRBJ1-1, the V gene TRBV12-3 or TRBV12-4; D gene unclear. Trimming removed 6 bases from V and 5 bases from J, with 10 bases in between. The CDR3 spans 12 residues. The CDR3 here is CASRDQRTEAFF. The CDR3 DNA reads TGTGCCAGCAGAGATCAAAGGACTGAAGCTTTCTTT.

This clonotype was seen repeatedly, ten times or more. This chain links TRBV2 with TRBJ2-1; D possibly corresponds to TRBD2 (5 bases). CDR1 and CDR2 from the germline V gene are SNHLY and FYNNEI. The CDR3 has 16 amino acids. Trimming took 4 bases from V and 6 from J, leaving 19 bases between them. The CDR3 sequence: CASSAHILAGRNEQFF. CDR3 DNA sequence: TGTGCCAGCAGTGCCCACATCCTAGCAGGTCGCAATGAGCAGTTCTTC.

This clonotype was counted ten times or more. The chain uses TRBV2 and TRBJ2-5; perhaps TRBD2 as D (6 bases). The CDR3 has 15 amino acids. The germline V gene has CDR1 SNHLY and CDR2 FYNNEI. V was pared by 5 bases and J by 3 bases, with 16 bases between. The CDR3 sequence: CASSRGGPYKETQYF. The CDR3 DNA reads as TGTGCCAGCAGTAGAGGAGGGCCGTATAAAGAGACCCAGTACTTC.

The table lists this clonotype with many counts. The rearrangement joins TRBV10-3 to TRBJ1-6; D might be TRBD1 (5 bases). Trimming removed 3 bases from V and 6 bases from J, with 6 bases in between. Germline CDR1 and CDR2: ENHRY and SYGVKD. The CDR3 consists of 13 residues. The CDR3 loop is CAISEQVNSPLHF. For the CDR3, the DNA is TGTGCCATCAGTGAACAGGTTAATTCACCCCTCCACTTT.

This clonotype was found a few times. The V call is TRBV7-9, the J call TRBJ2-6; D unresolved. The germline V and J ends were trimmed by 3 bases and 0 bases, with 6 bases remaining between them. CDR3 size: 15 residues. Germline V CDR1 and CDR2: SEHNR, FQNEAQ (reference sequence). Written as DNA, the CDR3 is TGTGCCAGCAGCTTCAGTAGCTCTGGGGCCAACGTCCTGACTTTC. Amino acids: CASSFSSSGANVLTF.

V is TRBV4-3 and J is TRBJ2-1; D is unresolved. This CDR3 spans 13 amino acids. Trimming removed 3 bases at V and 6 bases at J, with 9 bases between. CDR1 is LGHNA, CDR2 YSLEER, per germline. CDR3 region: CASSQQSGNEQFF. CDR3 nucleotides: TGCGCCAGCAGCCAGCAATCTGGCAATGAGCAGTTCTTC.

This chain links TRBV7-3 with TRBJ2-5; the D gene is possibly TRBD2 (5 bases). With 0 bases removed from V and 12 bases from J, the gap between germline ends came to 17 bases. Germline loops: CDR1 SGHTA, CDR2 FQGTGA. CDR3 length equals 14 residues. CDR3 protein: CASSLTANDGLKYF. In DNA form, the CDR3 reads TGTGCCAGCAGCTTAACGGCGAACGACGGACTTAAGTACTTC. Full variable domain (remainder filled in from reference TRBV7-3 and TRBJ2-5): GAGVSQTPSNKVTEKGKYVELRCDPISGHTALYWYRQSLGQGPEFLIYFQGTGAADDSGLPNDRFFAVRPEGSVSTLKIQRTERGDSAVYLCASSLTANDGLKYFGPGTRLLVL.

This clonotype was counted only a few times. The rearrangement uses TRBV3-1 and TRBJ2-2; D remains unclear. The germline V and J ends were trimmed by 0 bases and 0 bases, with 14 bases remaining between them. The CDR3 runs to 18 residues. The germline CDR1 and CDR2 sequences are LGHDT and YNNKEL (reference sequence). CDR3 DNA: TGTGCCAGCAGCCAAGATCTGTCACCGTTGGCGAACACCGGGGAGCTGTTTTTT. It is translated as CASSQDLSPLANTGELFF.

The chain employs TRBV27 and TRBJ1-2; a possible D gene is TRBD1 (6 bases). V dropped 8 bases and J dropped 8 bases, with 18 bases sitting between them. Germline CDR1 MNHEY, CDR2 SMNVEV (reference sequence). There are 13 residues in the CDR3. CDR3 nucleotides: TGTGCCAGCCGGGATTCGGGACAAACCGGCTACACCTTC. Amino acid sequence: CASRDSGQTGYTF.

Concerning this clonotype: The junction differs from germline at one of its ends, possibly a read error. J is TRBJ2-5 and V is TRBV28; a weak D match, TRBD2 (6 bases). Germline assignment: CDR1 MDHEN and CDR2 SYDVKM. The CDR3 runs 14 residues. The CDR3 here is CASSSGNWGGTQCF. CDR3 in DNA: TGTGCCAGCAGTTCCGGCAACTGGGGCGGGACCCAGTGCTTC.

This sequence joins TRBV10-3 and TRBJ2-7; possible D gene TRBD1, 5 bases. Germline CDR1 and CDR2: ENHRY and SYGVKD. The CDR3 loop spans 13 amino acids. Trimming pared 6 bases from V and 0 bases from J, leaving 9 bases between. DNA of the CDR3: TGTGCCATCAGGGACAAGAGCTCCTACGAGCAGTACTTC. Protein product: CAIRDKSSYEQYF.

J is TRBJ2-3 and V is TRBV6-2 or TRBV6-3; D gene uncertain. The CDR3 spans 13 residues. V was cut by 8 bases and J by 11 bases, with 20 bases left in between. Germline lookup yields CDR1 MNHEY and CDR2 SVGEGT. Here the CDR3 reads CASPFTRRYKQYF. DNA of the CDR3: TGTGCCAGCCCCTTTACGCGTCGTTATAAGCAGTATTTT.

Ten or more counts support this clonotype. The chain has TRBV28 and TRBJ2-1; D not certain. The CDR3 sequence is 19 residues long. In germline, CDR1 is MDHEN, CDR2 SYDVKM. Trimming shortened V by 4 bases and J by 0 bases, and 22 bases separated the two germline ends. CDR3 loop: CASSSPAVTGSFSYNEQFF. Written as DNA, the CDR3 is TGTGCCAGCAGTTCCCCAGCAGTGACTGGATCCTTCTCCTACAATGAGCAGTTCTTC.

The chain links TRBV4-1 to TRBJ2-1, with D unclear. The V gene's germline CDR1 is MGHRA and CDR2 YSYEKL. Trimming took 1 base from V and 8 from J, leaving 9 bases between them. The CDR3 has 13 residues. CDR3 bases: TGCGCCAGCAGCCAAGCGGCAGGAGATGAGCAGTTCTTC. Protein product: CASSQAAGDEQFF.

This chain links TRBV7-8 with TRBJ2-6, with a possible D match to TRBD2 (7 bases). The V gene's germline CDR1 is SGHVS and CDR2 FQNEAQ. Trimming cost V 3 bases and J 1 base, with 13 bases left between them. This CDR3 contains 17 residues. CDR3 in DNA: TGTGCCAGCAGCTTTCGCGGGGGCATTTCTGGGGCCAACGTCCTGACTTTC. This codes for CASSFRGGISGANVLTF.

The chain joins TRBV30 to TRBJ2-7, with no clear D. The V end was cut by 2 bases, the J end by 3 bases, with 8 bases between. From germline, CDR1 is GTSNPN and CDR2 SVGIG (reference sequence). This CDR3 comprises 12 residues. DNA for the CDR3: TGTGCCTGGAGTAACTGGGTCTACGAGCAGTACTTC. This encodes CAWSNWVYEQYF.